This T cell receptor (beta chain) was found in a study of blood T cell repertoires in COVID-19. Study-level information: Acute and convalescent COVID-19 samples came from the United States, Italy and Spain.

Sequencing used immunoSEQ multiplex PCR; TCRdb keeps in-frame clones, though not all of them. The table records just over 300,000 clones, over 75% of them present only once. Participants spanned ages about 18 to 100 years and resided in about 25 US areas. Clinical histories supplied by participants themselves formed the basis of cohort assignment. Cohort 3 donors were reported recovered after two negative PCRs, clearance, or symptom resolution. The specimen sequenced was PBMCs or T cells enriched from blood (not recorded which). This TCR came from a man aged 25-40 years who had recovered from COVID-19.

CDR3: CATSRTSGGPYEQYF. As DNA, the CDR3 is TGTGCCACCAGCAGAACTAGCGGGGGGCCCTACGAGCAGTACTTC. The genes are TRBV15 and TRBJ2-7, with 12 bases identical to TRBD2. CDR3 length equals 15 residues. Trimming took 2 bases from V and 2 from J; bases not matched to a gene: 1. Germline CDR1 is LNHNV and CDR2 is YYDKDF (reference sequence).